Each of the 12 T cell receptor beta chains below was sequenced from the same sample in a study of blood T cells in healthy people across ages (dated by TCRdb to about 2015). The protocol used for the library was 5' RACE. TCRdb records Illumina HiSeq 2500 as the sequencer. A second PCR of about 7 to 12 cycles was run with a J-beta primer mix and a sample-barcoded 5' primer. TCRdb applied fastp at Q25 and MiXCR to the public reads, then kept only in-frame beta chains. Each CDR3 protein appears once, grouped with its most common genes and DNA. The sample has 2 million or so distinct CDR3 sequences on record, around half of them singletons. About 2.1% of the sample is taken by the ten largest. Sequences were obtained from blood. All receptors come from a middle-aged woman in good health.

The chain has TRBV20-1 and TRBJ1-1; a possible D gene is TRBD1 (6 bases). Trimming took 3 bases from V and 3 from J, leaving 14 bases between them. Germline CDR1 DFQATT, CDR2 SNEGSKA (reference sequence). CDR3 length equals 14 residues. Here the CDR3 reads CSASPGTQHTEAFF. DNA for the CDR3: TGCAGTGCTAGTCCCGGGACACAGCACACTGAAGCTTTCTTT.

This clonotype was counted between two and nine times. This chain joins TRBV6-4 and TRBJ1-2; D not certain. The CDR3 is made up of 13 amino acids. Per the germline V gene, CDR1 is MRHNA and CDR2 is SNTAGT. Trimming took off 0 bases at V and 7 bases at J, with 9 bases between the two ends. For the CDR3, the DNA is TGTGCCAGCAGTGACTCAGAGGAGGCTGGCTACACCTTC. Protein sequence: CASSDSEEAGYTF.

This chain joins TRBV21-1 and TRBJ2-5; the table's TRBD2 call for D was not verified on the DNA. TRBV21-1 is a pseudogene locus. The CDR3 has 17 residues. CDR3 nucleotides: TGTGCCAGCAGCTTACGACTAGCGGGGGGCCCTAGAGAGACCCAGTACTTC. As protein: CASSLRLAGGPRETQYF.

V and J are TRBV4-1 and TRBJ2-4; D is undetermined. With the DNA end fitting TRBJ2-7 better, the J assignment may be wrong. The CDR3 length is 16 residues. Germline assignment: CDR1 MGHRA and CDR2 YSYEKL. As DNA, the CDR3 is TGCGCCAGCAGCCAAGATGTGGATAGGGTTTCAAGCGAGCAGTACTTC. Protein: CASSQDVDRVSSEQYF.

This clonotype was seen repeatedly, ten times or more. The chain combines TRBV7-2 with TRBJ2-3; D may be TRBD1 (5 bases). The CDR3 is made up of 15 amino acids. The V end lost 1 base, the J end lost 0 bases, and 8 bases lay between the germline ends. The germline gives CDR1 SGHTA, CDR2 FQGNSA. CDR3 in DNA: TGTGCCAGCAGCTTAGATGGGGCTAGCACAGATACGCAGTATTTT. Translating gives CASSLDGASTDTQYF.

V usage is TRBV12-3 or TRBV12-4 and J usage is TRBJ2-5; TRBD2 aligns across 8 bases. The trim removed 6 bases at V and 5 bases at J, leaving 11 bases unmatched. The CDR3 is 15 residues long. CDR3 residues: CASSIGAGGWETQYF. In DNA form, the CDR3 reads TGTGCCAGCAGCATTGGGGCGGGGGGTTGGGAGACCCAGTACTTC.

The CDR3 region has the DNA TGTGCCAGCAGTGAGGACAGGATTTTCTACAATGAGCAGTTCTTC. Amino acid sequence: CASSEDRIFYNEQFF. V is TRBV6-1 and J is TRBJ2-1; the match to TRBD1 covers 7 bases. Per germline, CDR1 MNHNS and CDR2 SASEGT. With 3 bases clipped from V and 3 bases from J, the junction kept 5 bases outside the gene matches. CDR3 length equals 15 residues.

The chain is built from TRBV7-2 and TRBJ2-4, with 7 bases fitting TRBD2. The CDR3 has 16 amino acids. V shed 2 bases and J 3 bases; nucleotides not matched to a gene: 7. Germline CDR1 and CDR2: SGHTA and FQGNSA. The CDR3 bases are TGTGCCAGCAGCTTAAGAGCGGGGCAAGGCAAAAACATTCAGTACTTC. Protein: CASSLRAGQGKNIQYF.

V is TRBV20-1 and J is TRBJ2-3, with a tentative D call TRBD1 (6 bases). Germline V gives CDR1 DFQATT, CDR2 SNEGSKA (reference sequence). This CDR3 is 14 amino acids long. The germline V and J ends were trimmed by 5 bases and 5 bases, with 17 bases remaining between them. The CDR3 sequence: CSAPYGQGKDTQYF. Here the CDR3 DNA reads TGCAGTGCTCCCTATGGCCAGGGGAAAGATACGCAGTATTTT.

V and J are TRBV20-1 and TRBJ1-2, with 9 positions matching TRBD1. This CDR3 has 14 residues. J lost 1 base, V lost 3 bases, and 3 bases had no gene match. Germline loops: CDR1 DFQATT, CDR2 SNEGSKA (reference sequence). The CDR3 nucleotides read TGCAGTGCTAGTGACAGGGGGAATAACTATGGCTACACCTTC. Protein: CSASDRGNNYGYTF.

This rearrangement joins TRBV9 to TRBJ2-5; 12 nucleotides agree with TRBD2. The CDR3 loop spans 15 amino acids. V lost 3 bases and J lost 6; bases outside the gene matches: 6. Germline values: CDR1 SGDLS, CDR2 YYNGEE. The CDR3 loop is CASSGTSGGLKTQYF. In DNA, the CDR3 is TGTGCCAGCAGCGGAACTAGCGGGGGGCTGAAGACCCAGTACTTC.

The chain is built from TRBV28 and TRBJ2-1, with D perhaps TRBD2 (6 bases). CDR1 and CDR2 from the germline V gene are MDHEN and SYDVKM. V was cut by 6 bases and J by 7 bases, with 16 bases left in between. The CDR3 contains 14 residues. The CDR3 DNA sequence: TGTGCCAGCAGCCTTACTTTTCGGGGGAATGAGCAGTTCTTC. This gives the protein CASSLTFRGNEQFF.